This T cell receptor (beta chain) was profiled in a study of blood T cell repertoires in COVID-19. Study in general: Italy, Spain and the United States were the sources of the convalescent and acute COVID-19 samples. T cells, B-cell-depleted T cells, or PBMCs supplied cDNA or gDNA.

Seattle's cohort entered during active infection and was followed longitudinally. The V end lost 5 bases, the J end lost 8 bases, and 12 bases lay between the germline ends. This CDR3 comprises 13 residues. Germline loops: CDR1 MNHNY, CDR2 SVGAGI (reference sequence). In the authors' methods: Counts of nucleated cells, estimated from reference gene primer amplification, were obtained. Only in-frame clones appear in the TCRdb table, and some are missing; sequencing was by immunoSEQ multiplex PCR. The D gene and trimming were derived from the DNA, and the V and J assignments and clone size from that table. Among about 76,000 clones listed, approximately 81% were seen once.

The receptor's source is a man between 60 and 70 years old with COVID-19, enrolled during active disease. This rearrangement joins TRBV6-6 to TRBJ1-4, with D possibly TRBD1 on 6 matching bases. Source material: peripheral blood. Here the CDR3 DNA reads TGTGCCAGCAGTACACAGGGTGGGGAAAAACTGTTTTTT. This translates into CASSTQGGEKLFF.